Following are 7 T cell receptor beta chains from one sample sequenced in a study of T cells in Graves' hyperthyroidism and ophthalmopathy (dated by TCRdb to between 2017 and 2020). The method was multiplex PCR. TCRdb records Illumina HiSeq 2000 as the sequencer. Amplification of TCR beta CDR3 regions was carried out from RNA transcripts. A first-round RT-PCR of the TCR CDR3 used the HTBI primer set with the Qiagen OneStep RT-PCR kit. TCRdb took the public reads, trimmed them with fastp at Q25, ran MiXCR for clone calling and kept in-frame beta chains. Here each entry gathers all rows of one CDR3 protein and keeps the most common genes and DNA. The sample table shows more than 450,000 distinct CDR3 sequences, and 15% to 20% are seen once. The ten largest make up roughly 44% of the sample. Specimen: blood. Receptors originate from a middle-aged man with Graves' ophthalmopathy.

This clonotype was recorded at least ten times. V gene TRBV12-3 or TRBV12-4 combines with J gene TRBJ2-5; 8 positions match TRBD1. This CDR3 has 14 amino acids. The ends lost 2 bases at V and 4 bases at J; junction bases unmatched: 3. The CDR3 DNA is TGTGCCAGCAGTTTACCCGACAGGGGAGAGACCCAGTACTTC. Its protein product is CASSLPDRGETQYF.

This clonotype was seen ten or more times. The V call is TRBV12-3 or TRBV12-4, the J call TRBJ2-5; TRBD2 might be the D (5 bases). V was pared by 6 bases and J by 5 bases, with 13 bases between. The CDR3 contains 13 residues. This CDR3 reads CASSRDLAETQYF. DNA of the CDR3: TGTGCCAGCAGCCGTGACTTAGCGGAGACCCAGTACTTC.

This clonotype was observed a few times. V is TRBV6-1 and J is TRBJ2-5, with TRBD2 identical over 8 bases. Germline values: CDR1 MNHNS, CDR2 SASEGT. CDR3 length: 16 amino acids. J was trimmed by 3 bases and V by 5 bases; bases with no gene match: 11. In DNA, the CDR3 is TGTGCCAGCAGTTCGGGTGGAGCGGGGGAAGAAGAGACCCAGTACTTC. Translation: CASSSGGAGEEETQYF.

The CDR3 DNA sequence: TGTGCCAGCAGCTCCATCGGCGGGAATTCACCCCTCCACTTT. Protein sequence: CASSSIGGNSPLHF. The chain is built from TRBV5-6 and TRBJ1-6; the D is unclear. Germline CDR1 is SGHDT and CDR2 is YYEEEE. The CDR3 is 14 amino acids. Trimming shortened V by 3 bases and J by 7 bases, and 11 bases separated the two germline ends.

This clonotype was found a few times. V gene TRBV6-1 combines with J gene TRBJ1-6; D is undetermined. Germline V lookup: CDR1 MNHNS, CDR2 SASEGT. CDR3 length: 12 residues. With 6 bases removed from V and 13 bases from J, the gap between germline ends came to 13 bases. The CDR3, as DNA: TGTGCCAGCAGGTCTAACCGGGGTCCCCTCCACTTT. This gives the protein CASRSNRGPLHF.

This clonotype was seen a few times. The chain is built from TRBV13 and TRBJ2-5; TRBD1 matches 8 bases. Germline CDR1 and CDR2: PRHDT and FYEKMQ (reference sequence). The length of the CDR3 is 14 residues. J gave up 6 bases and V 5 bases, and 8 bases lay outside the gene matches. The CDR3 is CASSQGAGVKTQYF. The CDR3 DNA reads as TGTGCCAGCAGCCAGGGGGCAGGGGTGAAGACCCAGTACTTC. Full variable domain (rest looked up from reference TRBV13 and TRBJ2-5): AAGVIQSPRHLIKEKRETATLKCYPIPRHDTVYWYQQGPGQDPQFLISFYEKMQSDKGSIPDRFSAQQFSDYHSELNMSSLELGDSALYFCASSQGAGVKTQYFGPGTRLLVL.

This clonotype was counted at least ten times. The chain joins TRBV3-1 to TRBJ1-1, with D maybe TRBD1 (6 bases). CDR3 length equals 14 residues. The V end was cut by 5 bases, the J end by 2 bases, with 12 bases between. Germline CDR1 and CDR2: LGHDT and YNNKEL (reference sequence). CDR3 loop: CASSDGTRNTEAFF. The CDR3 nucleotides are TGTGCCAGCAGCGACGGGACAAGAAACACTGAAGCTTTCTTT.